Shown below are 23 T cell receptor beta chains from a single sample sequenced in a study of CD8 T cells in ankylosing spondylitis. One entry per CDR3 protein results from TCRdb running MiXCR on the 5' RACE reads. The data show 200,000 to 300,000 distinct CDR3 sequences, 7% to 10% seen once. Material: blood, either unsorted or a sorted T cell fraction (not recorded which). All receptors derive from a female donor with ankylosing spondylitis or in good health (not recorded which).

At least ten counts were recorded for this clonotype. This chain joins TRBV6-5 and TRBJ1-5, with TRBD1 as a possible D gene (6 bases). This CDR3 is 16 amino acids long. With 4 bases removed from V and 6 bases from J, the gap between germline ends came to 19 bases. Germline-derived CDR1 and CDR2 are MNHEY and SVGAGI. In nucleotides, the CDR3 is TGTGCCAGCAGTTCGGGGAGACAGGCCGGGGGTCAGCCCCAGCATTTT. It is translated as CASSSGRQAGGQPQHF.

This clonotype was seen ten or more times. The V gene is TRBV5-1, the J gene TRBJ2-7; D call uncertain. The CDR3 consists of 16 residues. The V and J ends lost 2 bases and 0 bases respectively, with 15 bases between them. Germline loops: CDR1 SGHRS, CDR2 YFSETQ. CDR3 sequence reads: CASSFGLRQSSYEQYF. CDR3 nucleotides: TGCGCCAGCAGCTTCGGCTTAAGGCAGAGCTCCTACGAGCAGTACTTC.

This clonotype was recorded many times. The rearrangement links TRBV20-1 to TRBJ2-7, with D perhaps matching TRBD1 (7 bases). CDR1 is DFQATT and CDR2 is SNEGSKA in the germline V gene (reference sequence). This CDR3 spans 15 amino acids. Trimming stripped 5 bases from V and 6 bases from J, with 23 bases between. DNA for the CDR3: TGCAGTGCTTCGATACAGGGGACCCCGACTAGCGAGCAGTACTTC. Its protein is CSASIQGTPTSEQYF.

This clonotype appeared a few times. The chain joins TRBV25-1 to TRBJ2-3; D assignment may be TRBD1 or TRBD2 (6 bases each). Germline CDR1 is MGHDK and CDR2 is SYGVNS. The CDR3 sequence is 17 residues long. Trimming shortened V by 0 bases and J by 2 bases, and 15 bases separated the two germline ends. For the CDR3, the DNA is TGTGCCAGCAGTGAATATGGAGGGGGACCCCTCACAGATACGCAGTATTTT. It encodes CASSEYGGGPLTDTQYF.

This clonotype came up many times. The V call is TRBV20-1, the J call TRBJ1-5; 7 positions match TRBD1. CDR1 and CDR2 (germline): DFQATT, SNEGSKA (reference sequence). The CDR3 runs 14 residues. CDR3 sequence reads: CSARTGVSNQPQHF. For the CDR3, the DNA is TGCAGCGCCCGGACAGGCGTTAGCAATCAGCCCCAGCATTTT.

The table lists this clonotype with many counts. The CDR3 bases are TGTGCCAGCAGGCCTAGCGAGAACACCGGGGAGCTGTTTTTT. Translation: CASRPSENTGELFF. The chain couples TRBV12-3 or TRBV12-4 to TRBJ2-2; possible D gene TRBD2, 6 bases. The CDR3 runs 14 residues. V lost 6 bases and J 1 base, leaving 9 bases between the germline ends.

This clonotype appeared many times. The rearrangement uses TRBV11-2 and TRBJ2-3, with a possible D match to TRBD2 (6 bases). Germline assignment: CDR1 SGHAT and CDR2 FQNNGV. This CDR3 comprises 15 residues. The V end lost 5 bases, the J end lost 5 bases, and 17 bases lay between the germline ends. DNA of the CDR3: TGTGCCAGCAGCCAAAGGGGAGGAGCCCAAGATACGCAGTATTTT. Its protein product is CASSQRGGAQDTQYF.

This clonotype occurred many times. The rearrangement joins TRBV6-5 to TRBJ2-1; D might be TRBD2 (5 bases). CDR3 size: 15 residues. Germline V gene sequence: CDR1 MNHEY, CDR2 SVGAGI. V was pared by 2 bases and J by 7 bases, with 15 bases between. The chain's CDR3 is CASSYGISGWNEQFF. DNA for the CDR3: TGTGCCAGCAGTTACGGGATCTCGGGGTGGAATGAGCAGTTCTTC.

This clonotype was seen a few times. The chain uses TRBV11-2 and TRBJ2-7; the D is unclear. The V and J ends lost 1 base and 4 bases respectively, with 8 bases between them. CDR1 and CDR2 (germline): SGHAT, FQNNGV. The CDR3 runs 13 residues. CDR3 region: CASSLADGYEQYF. Written as DNA, the CDR3 is TGTGCCAGCAGCTTAGCGGACGGGTACGAGCAGTACTTC.

This clonotype was seen repeatedly, ten times or more. This sequence joins TRBV7-8 and TRBJ1-1; perhaps TRBD1 as D (5 bases). The CDR3 has 14 amino acids. V gave up 2 bases and J gave up 6 bases, with 13 bases separating them. The germline CDR1 and CDR2 sequences are SGHVS and FQNEAQ. CDR3 amino acids: CASSLSRGSAEAFF. The DNA of the CDR3 is TGTGCCAGCAGCTTATCAAGGGGAAGCGCTGAAGCTTTCTTT.

This chain joins TRBV7-3 and TRBJ1-2; TRBD1 might be the D (6 bases). V lost 1 base to trimming and J lost 6 bases, with 12 bases between them. Germline V CDR1 and CDR2: SGHTA, FQGTGA. The length of the CDR3 is 14 residues. This CDR3 is CASSLMGAGDGYTF. For the CDR3, the DNA is TGTGCCAGCAGCTTAATGGGGGCAGGTGATGGCTACACCTTC.

This clonotype was picked up many times. The V gene is TRBV12-3 or TRBV12-4, the J gene TRBJ2-2; 9 nucleotides match TRBD2. V shed 6 bases, J shed 1 base, and the junction held 3 bases outside the gene matches. There are 15 residues in the CDR3. The CDR3 DNA reads TGTGCCAGCAGCCCGACTAGCGGGAACACCGGGGAGCTGTTTTTT. Encoded protein: CASSPTSGNTGELFF.

This clonotype was recorded a few times. This chain joins TRBV30 and TRBJ1-1; no clear D. V lost 2 bases to trimming and J lost 0 bases, with 10 bases between them. The CDR3 runs 14 residues. Per germline, CDR1 GTSNPN and CDR2 SVGIG (reference sequence). CDR3 sequence (DNA): TGTGCCTGGAGTAATCAGGTCATGAACACTGAAGCTTTCTTT. Translating it yields CAWSNQVMNTEAFF.

This clonotype appeared many times. This chain links TRBV29-1 with TRBJ2-1, with D perhaps being TRBD1 or TRBD2 (5 bases each). V lost 6 bases and J 10 bases, leaving 16 bases between the germline ends. Germline assignment: CDR1 SQVTM and CDR2 ANQGSEA. The CDR3 length is 12 residues. CDR3 residues: CSVDSTVPEQFF. CDR3 nucleotide sequence: TGCAGCGTGGACTCGACAGTCCCGGAGCAGTTCTTC.

This clonotype was counted only a few times. CDR3: CSARGGSWNEQFF. Here the CDR3 DNA reads TGCAGCGCTCGTGGCGGGAGCTGGAATGAGCAGTTCTTC. This sequence joins TRBV29-1 and TRBJ2-1; TRBD2 agrees at 7 bases. The V gene's germline CDR1 is SQVTM and CDR2 ANQGSEA. The CDR3 loop spans 13 amino acids. J gave up 7 bases and V 7 bases, and 10 bases lay outside the gene matches.

Worth noting for this clonotype: This may come from a read error, since a much larger clone is one base off. The chain employs TRBV7-9 and TRBJ2-5, with D hard to call. The CDR3 runs 16 residues. Germline V gives CDR1 SEHNR, CDR2 FQNEAQ (reference sequence). The CDR3 loop is CVSSFLLGSQQETQYF. CDR3 nucleotides: TGTGTCAGCAGCTTCCTGTTGGGCAGCCAGCAAGAGACCCAGTACTTC.

This clonotype appeared many times. The chain recombines TRBV7-9 with TRBJ1-1, with no clear D. Trimming stripped 1 base from V and 3 bases from J, with 12 bases between. This CDR3 is 15 amino acids long. Germline V gene data show CDR1 as SEHNR and CDR2 as FQNEAQ (reference sequence). This chain's CDR3 is CASSLEWAPDTEAFF. Written as DNA, the CDR3 is TGTGCCAGCAGCTTAGAGTGGGCGCCGGACACTGAAGCTTTCTTT.

This clonotype was seen ten or more times. The CDR3 spells CASAPRPGLDYGYTF. The CDR3 bases are TGCGCCAGCGCCCCACGCCCCGGGCTCGACTATGGCTACACCTTC. The J gene is TRBJ1-2, the V gene TRBV5-1; D unclear. The germline gives CDR1 SGHRS, CDR2 YFSETQ. The V end lost 7 bases, the J end lost 3 bases, and 19 bases lay between the germline ends. The CDR3 runs to 15 residues.

This clonotype was observed many times. The genes are TRBV6-5 and TRBJ1-4; 9 nucleotides agree with TRBD1. Germline CDR1 is MNHEY and CDR2 is SVGAGI. The CDR3 is 13 amino acids. Trimming removed 5 bases from V and 11 bases from J; junction bases left unmatched: 6. CDR3 protein: CASSNRGRRKLFF. The CDR3, as DNA: TGTGCCAGCAGTAACAGGGGGCGTAGGAAACTGTTTTTT.

The chain employs TRBV4-3 and TRBJ1-4; D possibly corresponds to TRBD1 (5 bases). CDR3 size: 15 residues. In germline, CDR1 is LGHNA, CDR2 YSLEER. Trimming took off 0 bases at V and 5 bases at J, with 10 bases between the two ends. The CDR3 region has the DNA TGCGCCAGCAGCCAAGAGGGACGGATGAATGAAAAACTGTTTTTT. The encoded protein is CASSQEGRMNEKLFF.

This clonotype has only one observation. A much larger clone sits a single nucleotide away, making a read error possible. The V gene is TRBV5-1, the J gene TRBJ2-7, with D possibly TRBD2 on 6 matching bases. CDR3 length: 15 amino acids. Trimming shortened V by 2 bases and J by 2 bases, and 14 bases separated the two germline ends. CDR1 is SGHRS and CDR2 is YFSETQ in the germline V gene. The CDR3 here is CASSFEAGIPYEQYF. The CDR3 DNA is TGCGCCAGCAGCTTTGAGGCGGGAATCCCCTACGAGCAGTACTTC.

This clonotype was seen ten or more times. The chain employs TRBV20-1 and TRBJ2-7; D call uncertain. Germline CDR1 reads DFQATT; CDR2 reads SNEGSKA (reference sequence). V gave up 3 bases and J gave up 2 bases, with 8 bases separating them. The CDR3 runs to 12 residues. CDR3 region: CSASADAYEQYF. The CDR3 DNA is TGCAGTGCTAGCGCAGATGCCTACGAGCAGTACTTC.

This clonotype was counted many times. The chain is built from TRBV6-2 or TRBV6-3 and TRBJ2-1; perhaps TRBD2 as D (6 bases). CDR1 MNHEY and CDR2 SVGEGT come from the germline V gene. V lost 6 bases and J 4 bases, leaving 16 bases between the germline ends. The CDR3 consists of 15 residues. The CDR3 reads CASSPPGGFYNEQFF. In DNA, the CDR3 is TGTGCCAGCAGCCCACCTGGAGGGTTTTACAATGAGCAGTTCTTC.